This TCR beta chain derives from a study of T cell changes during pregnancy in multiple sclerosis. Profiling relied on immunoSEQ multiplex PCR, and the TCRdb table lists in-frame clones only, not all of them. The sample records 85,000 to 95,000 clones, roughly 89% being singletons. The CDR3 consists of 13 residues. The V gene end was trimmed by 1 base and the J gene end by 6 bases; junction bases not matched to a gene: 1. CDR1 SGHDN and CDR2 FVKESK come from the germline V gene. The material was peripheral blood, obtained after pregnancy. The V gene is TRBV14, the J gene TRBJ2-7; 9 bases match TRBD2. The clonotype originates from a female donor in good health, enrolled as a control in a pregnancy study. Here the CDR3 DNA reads TGTGCCAGCAGCCAAGTACTAGCGGGCGAGCAGTACTTC. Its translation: CASSQVLAGEQYF.